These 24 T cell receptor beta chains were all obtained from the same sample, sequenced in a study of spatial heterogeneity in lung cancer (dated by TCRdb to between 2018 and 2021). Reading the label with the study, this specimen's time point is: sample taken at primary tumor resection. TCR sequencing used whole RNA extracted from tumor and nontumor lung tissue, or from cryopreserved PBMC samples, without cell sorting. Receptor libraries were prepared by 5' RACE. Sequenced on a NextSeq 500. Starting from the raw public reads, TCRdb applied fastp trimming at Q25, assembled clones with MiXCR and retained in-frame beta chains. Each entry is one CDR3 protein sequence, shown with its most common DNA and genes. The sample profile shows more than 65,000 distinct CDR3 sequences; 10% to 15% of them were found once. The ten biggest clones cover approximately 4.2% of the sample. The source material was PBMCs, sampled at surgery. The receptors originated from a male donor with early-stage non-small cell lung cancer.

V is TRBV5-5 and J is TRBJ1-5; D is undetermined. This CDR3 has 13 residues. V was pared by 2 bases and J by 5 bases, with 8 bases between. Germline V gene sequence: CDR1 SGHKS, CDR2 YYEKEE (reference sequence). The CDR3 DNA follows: TGTGCCAGCAGCTTTAACAGCGATCAGCCCCAGCATTTT. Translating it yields CASSFNSDQPQHF.

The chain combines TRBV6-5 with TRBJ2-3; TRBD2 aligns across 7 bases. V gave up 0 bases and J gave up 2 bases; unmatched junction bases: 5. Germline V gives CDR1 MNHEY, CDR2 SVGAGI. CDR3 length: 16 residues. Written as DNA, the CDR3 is TGTGCCAGCAGTTACTCCAGCGGGGCCCCCACAGATACGCAGTATTTT. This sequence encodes CASSYSSGAPTDTQYF.

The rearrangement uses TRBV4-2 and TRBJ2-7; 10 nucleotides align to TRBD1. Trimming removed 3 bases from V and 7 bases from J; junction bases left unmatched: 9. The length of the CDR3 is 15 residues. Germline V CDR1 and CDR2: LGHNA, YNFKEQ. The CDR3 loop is CASSHPDRGRGEQYF. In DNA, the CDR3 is TGTGCCAGCAGCCACCCCGACAGGGGGCGAGGGGAGCAGTACTTC.

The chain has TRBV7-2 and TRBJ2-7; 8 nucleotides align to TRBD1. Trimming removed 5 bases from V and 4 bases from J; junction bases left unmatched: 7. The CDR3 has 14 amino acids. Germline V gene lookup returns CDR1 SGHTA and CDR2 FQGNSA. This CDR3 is CASSPGTGFYEQYF. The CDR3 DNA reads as TGTGCCAGCAGCCCAGGGACAGGCTTTTACGAGCAGTACTTC.

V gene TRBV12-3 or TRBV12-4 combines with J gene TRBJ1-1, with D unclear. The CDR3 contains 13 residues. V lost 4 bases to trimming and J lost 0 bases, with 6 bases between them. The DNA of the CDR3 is TGTGCCAGCAGTTCGACTTTGAACACTGAAGCTTTCTTT. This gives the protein CASSSTLNTEAFF.

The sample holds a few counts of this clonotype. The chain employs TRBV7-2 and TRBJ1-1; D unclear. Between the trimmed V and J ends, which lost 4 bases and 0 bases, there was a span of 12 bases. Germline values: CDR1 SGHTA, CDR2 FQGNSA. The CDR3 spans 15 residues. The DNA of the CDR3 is TGTGCCAGCAGCTCAGCCGGGATCATGAACACTGAAGCTTTCTTT. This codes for CASSSAGIMNTEAFF.

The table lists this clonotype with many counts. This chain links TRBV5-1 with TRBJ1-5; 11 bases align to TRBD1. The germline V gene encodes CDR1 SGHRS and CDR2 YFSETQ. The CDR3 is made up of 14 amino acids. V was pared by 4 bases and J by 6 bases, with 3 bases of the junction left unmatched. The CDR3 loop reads CASSAGQGAQPQHF. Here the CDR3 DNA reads TGCGCCAGCAGCGCCGGACAGGGGGCTCAGCCCCAGCATTTT. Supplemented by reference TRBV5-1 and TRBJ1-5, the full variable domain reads KAGVTQTPRYLIKTRGQQVTLSCSPISGHRSVSWYQQTPGQGLQFLFEYFSETQRNKGNFPGRFSGRQFSNSRSEMNVSTLELGDSALYLCASSAGQGAQPQHFGDGTRLSIL.

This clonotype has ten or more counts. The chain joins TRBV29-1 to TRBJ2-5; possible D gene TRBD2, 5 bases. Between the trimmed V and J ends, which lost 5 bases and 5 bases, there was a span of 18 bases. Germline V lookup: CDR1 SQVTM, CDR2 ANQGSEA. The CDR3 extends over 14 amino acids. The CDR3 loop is CSVSDRGLGETQYF. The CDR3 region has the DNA TGCAGCGTTTCCGACCGGGGTCTAGGGGAGACCCAGTACTTC.

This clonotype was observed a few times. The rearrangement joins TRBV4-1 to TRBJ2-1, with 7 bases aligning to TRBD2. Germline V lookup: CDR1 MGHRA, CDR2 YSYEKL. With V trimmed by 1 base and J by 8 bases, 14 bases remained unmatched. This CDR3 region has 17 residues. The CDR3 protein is CASSQAERLAVGDEQFF. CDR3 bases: TGCGCCAGCAGCCAAGCCGAACGGCTAGCGGTGGGGGATGAGCAGTTCTTC.

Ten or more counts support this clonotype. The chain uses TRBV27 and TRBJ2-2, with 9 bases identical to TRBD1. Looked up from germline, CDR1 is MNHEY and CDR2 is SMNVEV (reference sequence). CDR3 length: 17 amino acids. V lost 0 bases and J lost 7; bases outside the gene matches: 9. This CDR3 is CASSLSRGTGIIGELFF. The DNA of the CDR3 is TGTGCCAGCAGTTTATCGAGAGGGACAGGGATAATCGGGGAGCTGTTTTTT.

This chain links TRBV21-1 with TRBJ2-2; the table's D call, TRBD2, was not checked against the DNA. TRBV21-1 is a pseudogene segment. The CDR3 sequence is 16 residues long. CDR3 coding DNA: TGTGCCAGCCCCAGTGAAGGGACTAGGGGTACCGGGGAGCTGTTTTTT. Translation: CASPSEGTRGTGELFF.

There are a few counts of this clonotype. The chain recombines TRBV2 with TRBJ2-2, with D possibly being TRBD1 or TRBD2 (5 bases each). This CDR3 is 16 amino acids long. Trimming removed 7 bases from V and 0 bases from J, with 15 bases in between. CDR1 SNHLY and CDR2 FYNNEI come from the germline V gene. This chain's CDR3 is CASNWAGTANTGELFF. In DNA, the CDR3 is TGTGCCAGCAACTGGGCAGGGACCGCGAACACCGGGGAGCTGTTTTTT.

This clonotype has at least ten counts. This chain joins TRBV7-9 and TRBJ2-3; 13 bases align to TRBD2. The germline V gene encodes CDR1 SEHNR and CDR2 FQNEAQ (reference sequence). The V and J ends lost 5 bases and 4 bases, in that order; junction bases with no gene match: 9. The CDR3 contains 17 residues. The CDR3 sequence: CASSPRTSGSMADTQYF. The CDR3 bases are TGTGCCAGCAGCCCACGGACTAGCGGGAGTATGGCAGATACGCAGTATTTT.

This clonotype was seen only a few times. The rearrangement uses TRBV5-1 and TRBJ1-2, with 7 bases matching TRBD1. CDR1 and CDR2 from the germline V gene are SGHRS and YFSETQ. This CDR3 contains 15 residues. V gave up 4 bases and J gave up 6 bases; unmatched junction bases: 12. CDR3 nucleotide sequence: TGCGCCAGCAGCCCCGGTGGAGGGGGCGCCGATGGCTACACCTTC. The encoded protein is CASSPGGGGADGYTF.

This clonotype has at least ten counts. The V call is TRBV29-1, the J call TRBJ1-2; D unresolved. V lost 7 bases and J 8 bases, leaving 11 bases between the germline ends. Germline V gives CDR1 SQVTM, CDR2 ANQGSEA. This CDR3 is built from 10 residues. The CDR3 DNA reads TGCAGCGCCTGGGCGGGGGGCTACACCTTC. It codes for CSAWAGGYTF.

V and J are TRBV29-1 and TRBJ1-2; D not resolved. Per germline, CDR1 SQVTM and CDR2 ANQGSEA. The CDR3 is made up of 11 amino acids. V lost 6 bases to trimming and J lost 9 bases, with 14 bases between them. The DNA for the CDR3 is TGCAGCGTCGAGGACGGTCGCCGCTACACCTTC. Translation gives CSVEDGRRYTF.

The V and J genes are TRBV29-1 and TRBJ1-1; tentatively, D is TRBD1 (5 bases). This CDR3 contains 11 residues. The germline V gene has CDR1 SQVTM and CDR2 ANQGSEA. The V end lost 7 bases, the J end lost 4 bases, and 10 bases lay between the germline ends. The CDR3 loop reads CSAGGSTEAFF. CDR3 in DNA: TGCAGCGCTGGGGGTTCCACTGAAGCTTTCTTT.

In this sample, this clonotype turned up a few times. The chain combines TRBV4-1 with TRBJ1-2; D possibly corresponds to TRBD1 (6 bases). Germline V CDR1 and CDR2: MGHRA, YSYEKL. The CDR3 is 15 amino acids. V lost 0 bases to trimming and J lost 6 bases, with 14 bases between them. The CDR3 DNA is TGCGCCAGCAGCCAAGACTACAGGGAAAGTAATGGCTACACCTTC. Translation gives CASSQDYRESNGYTF.

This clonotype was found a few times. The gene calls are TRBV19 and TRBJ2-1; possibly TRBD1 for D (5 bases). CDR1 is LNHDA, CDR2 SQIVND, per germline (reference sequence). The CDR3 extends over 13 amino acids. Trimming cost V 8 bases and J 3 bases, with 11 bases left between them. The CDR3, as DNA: TGTGCCAGTTCAGGGTTAGGCTACAATGAGCAGTTCTTC. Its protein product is CASSGLGYNEQFF. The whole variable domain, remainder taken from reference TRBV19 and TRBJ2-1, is DGGITQSPKYLFRKEGQNVTLSCEQNLNHDAMYWYRQDPGQGLRLIYYSQIVNDFQKGDIAEGYSVSREKKESFPLTVTSAQKNPTAFYLCASSGLGYNEQFFGPGTRLTVL.

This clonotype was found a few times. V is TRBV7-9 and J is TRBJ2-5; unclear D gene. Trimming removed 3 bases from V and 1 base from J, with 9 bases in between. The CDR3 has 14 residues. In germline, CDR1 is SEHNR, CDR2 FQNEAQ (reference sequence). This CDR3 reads CASSFSPAQETQYF. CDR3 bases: TGTGCCAGCAGCTTTAGTCCCGCCCAAGAGACCCAGTACTTC.

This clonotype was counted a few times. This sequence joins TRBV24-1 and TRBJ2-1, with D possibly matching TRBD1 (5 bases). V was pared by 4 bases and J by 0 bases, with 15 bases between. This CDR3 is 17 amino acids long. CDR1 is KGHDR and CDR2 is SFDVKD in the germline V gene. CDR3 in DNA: TGTGCCACCAGTGACCCGACCCCGACAGCCTCCTACAATGAGCAGTTCTTC. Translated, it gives CATSDPTPTASYNEQFF.

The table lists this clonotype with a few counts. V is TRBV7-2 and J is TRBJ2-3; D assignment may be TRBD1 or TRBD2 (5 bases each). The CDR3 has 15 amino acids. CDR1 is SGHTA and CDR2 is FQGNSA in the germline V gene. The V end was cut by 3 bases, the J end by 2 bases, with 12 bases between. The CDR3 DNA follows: TGTGCCAGCAGCTTGGGAGCGACAGTCACAGATACGCAGTATTTT. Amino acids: CASSLGATVTDTQYF.

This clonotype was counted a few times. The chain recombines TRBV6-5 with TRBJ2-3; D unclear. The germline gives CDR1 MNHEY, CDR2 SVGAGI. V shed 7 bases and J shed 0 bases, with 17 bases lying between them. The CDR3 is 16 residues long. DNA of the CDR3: TGTGCCAGCACTCCAGAGCCGCCTCATAGCACAGATACGCAGTATTTT. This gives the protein CASTPEPPHSTDTQYF.

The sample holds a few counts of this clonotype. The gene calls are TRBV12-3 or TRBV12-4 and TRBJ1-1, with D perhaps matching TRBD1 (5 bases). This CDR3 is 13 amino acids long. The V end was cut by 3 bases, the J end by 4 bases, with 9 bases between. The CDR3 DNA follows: TGTGCCAGCAGTTTTTCGGGGGGCACTGAAGCTTTCTTT. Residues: CASSFSGGTEAFF.